Described below is a single TCR beta chain sequence and its context. Its antigen is undetermined. Time point described: week 35, safety follow-up. All doses held 300 ug of mutant IDH1 20-mer peptide, with topical imiquimod. TCRdb keeps only in-frame clones here, not all; method: immunoSEQ multiplex PCR. This sample has about 44,000 clones, with under 90% found just once. The data stem from a study of a mutant IDH1 vaccine in newly diagnosed glioma. Study as a whole: Patients got radiotherapy, temozolomide, or both beforehand, and most got both.

The CDR3 length is 13 residues. Germline V gene sequence: CDR1 SQVTM, CDR2 ANQGSEA. The V gene lost 4 bases and the J gene lost 2 bases, with 10 bases spanning the gap. This receptor was identified in a middle-aged woman with glioma. Some clones in this sample may be carry-over from other donors' samples. Here the sequenced sample was PBMCs, taken from a glioma patient whose treatment included an IDH1 peptide vaccine. The rearrangement joins TRBV29-1 to TRBJ2-3, with D uncertain. Here the CDR3 DNA reads TGCAGCGTTGCGCCGGCTAACACAGATACGCAGTATTTT. Its translation: CSVAPANTDTQYF.